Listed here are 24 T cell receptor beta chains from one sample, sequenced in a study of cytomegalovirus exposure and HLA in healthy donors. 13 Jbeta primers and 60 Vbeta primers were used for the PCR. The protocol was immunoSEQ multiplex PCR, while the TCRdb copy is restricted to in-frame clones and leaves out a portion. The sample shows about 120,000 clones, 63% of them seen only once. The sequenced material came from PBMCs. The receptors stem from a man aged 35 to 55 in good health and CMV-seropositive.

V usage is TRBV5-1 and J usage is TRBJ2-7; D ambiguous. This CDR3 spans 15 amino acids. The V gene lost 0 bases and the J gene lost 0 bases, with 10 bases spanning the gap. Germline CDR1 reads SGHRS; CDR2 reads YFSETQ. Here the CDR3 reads CASSLDVHSSYEQYF. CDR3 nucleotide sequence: TGCGCCAGCAGCTTGGATGTCCATAGCTCCTACGAGCAGTACTTC.

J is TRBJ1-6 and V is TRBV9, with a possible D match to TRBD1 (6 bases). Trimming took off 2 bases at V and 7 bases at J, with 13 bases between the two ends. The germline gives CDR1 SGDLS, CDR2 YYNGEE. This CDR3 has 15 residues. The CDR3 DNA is TGTGCCAGCAGCGTGACAGGACGGGTCAATTCACCCCTCCACTTT. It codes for CASSVTGRVNSPLHF.

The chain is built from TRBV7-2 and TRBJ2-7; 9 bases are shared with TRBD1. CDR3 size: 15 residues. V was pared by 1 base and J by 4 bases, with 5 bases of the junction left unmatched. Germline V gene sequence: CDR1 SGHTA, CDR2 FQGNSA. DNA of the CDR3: TGTGCCAGCAGCTTAGGGGGACAGGGACGATACGAGCAGTACTTC. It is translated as CASSLGGQGRYEQYF.

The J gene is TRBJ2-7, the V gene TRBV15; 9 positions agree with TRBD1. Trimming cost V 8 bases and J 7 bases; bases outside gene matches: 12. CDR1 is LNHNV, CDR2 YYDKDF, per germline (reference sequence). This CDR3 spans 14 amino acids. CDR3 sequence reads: CATQLTPDRGEQYF. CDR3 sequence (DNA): TGTGCCACCCAATTAACACCGGACAGGGGTGAGCAGTACTTC.

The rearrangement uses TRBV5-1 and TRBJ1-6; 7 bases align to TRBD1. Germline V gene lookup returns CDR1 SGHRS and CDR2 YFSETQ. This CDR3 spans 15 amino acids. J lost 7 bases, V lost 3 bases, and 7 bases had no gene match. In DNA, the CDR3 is TGCGCCAGCAGCTGGGACAGTTCCATGAATTCACCCCTCCACTTT. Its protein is CASSWDSSMNSPLHF.

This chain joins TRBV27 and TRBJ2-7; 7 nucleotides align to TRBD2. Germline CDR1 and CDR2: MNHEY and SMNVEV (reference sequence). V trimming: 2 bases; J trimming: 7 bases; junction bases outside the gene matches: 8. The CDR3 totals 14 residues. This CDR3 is CASSLRGGAREQYF. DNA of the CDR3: TGTGCCAGCAGTTTACGGGGAGGGGCTCGTGAGCAGTACTTC.

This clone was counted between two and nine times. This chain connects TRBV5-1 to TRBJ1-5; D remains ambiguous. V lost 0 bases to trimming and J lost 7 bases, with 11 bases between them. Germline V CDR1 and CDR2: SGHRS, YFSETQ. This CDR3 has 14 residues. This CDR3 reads CASSLVPEYQPQHF. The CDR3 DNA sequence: TGCGCCAGCAGCTTGGTGCCCGAGTACCAGCCCCAGCATTTT.

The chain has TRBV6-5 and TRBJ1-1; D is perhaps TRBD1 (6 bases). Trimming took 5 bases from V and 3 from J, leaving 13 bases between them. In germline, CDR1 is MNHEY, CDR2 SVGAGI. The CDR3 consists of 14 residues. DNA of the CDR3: TGTGCCAGCAGTCTACAGGGTTATGACACTGAAGCTTTCTTT. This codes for CASSLQGYDTEAFF.

The CDR3 nucleotides read TGTGCCAGCAGCTTAGTGGCCGGACAGGGGGAGTACGAGCAGTACTTC. Protein product: CASSLVAGQGEYEQYF. This chain joins TRBV7-2 and TRBJ2-7; TRBD1 matches 10 bases. From germline, CDR1 is SGHTA and CDR2 FQGNSA. J lost 4 bases, V lost 1 base, and 7 bases had no gene match. The CDR3 is made up of 16 amino acids.

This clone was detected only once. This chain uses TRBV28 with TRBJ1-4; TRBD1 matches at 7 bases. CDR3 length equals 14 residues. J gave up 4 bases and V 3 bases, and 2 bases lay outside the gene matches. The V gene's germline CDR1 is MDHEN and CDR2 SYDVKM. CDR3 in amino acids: CASSFRDSNEKLFF. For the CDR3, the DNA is TGTGCCAGCAGTTTCCGGGACAGTAATGAAAAACTGTTTTTT.

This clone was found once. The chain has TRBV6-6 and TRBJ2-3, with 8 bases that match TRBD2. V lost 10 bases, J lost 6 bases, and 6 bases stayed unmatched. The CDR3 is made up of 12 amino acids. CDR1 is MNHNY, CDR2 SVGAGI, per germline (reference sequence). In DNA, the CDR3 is TGTGCCACGGAGCGGGAGACGGATACGCAGTATTTT. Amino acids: CATERETDTQYF.

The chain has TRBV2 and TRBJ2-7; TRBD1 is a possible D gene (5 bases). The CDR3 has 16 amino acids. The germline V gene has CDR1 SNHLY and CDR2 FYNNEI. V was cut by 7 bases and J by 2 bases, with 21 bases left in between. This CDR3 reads CASMIGVGQLAYEQYF. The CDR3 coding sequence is TGTGCCAGCATGATAGGGGTTGGGCAGTTGGCCTACGAGCAGTACTTC.

CDR3 protein: CASSLDRGYRGYTF. The CDR3 DNA is TGTGCCAGCAGCCTGGACAGGGGCTATCGTGGCTACACCTTC. The gene calls are TRBV7-2 and TRBJ1-2; 9 bases align to TRBD1. The CDR3 is made up of 14 amino acids. CDR1 SGHTA and CDR2 FQGNSA come from the germline V gene. V shed 5 bases, J shed 7 bases, and the junction held 8 bases outside the gene matches.

The CDR3 DNA is TGCGCCAGCAGTGAATGGACTTCCTATGGCTACACCTTC. This codes for CASSEWTSYGYTF. The V gene is TRBV10-2, the J gene TRBJ1-2; no definite D call. Between the trimmed V and J ends, which lost 3 bases and 4 bases, there was a span of 9 bases. The CDR3 is 13 amino acids. The germline V gene encodes CDR1 WSHSY and CDR2 SAAADI.

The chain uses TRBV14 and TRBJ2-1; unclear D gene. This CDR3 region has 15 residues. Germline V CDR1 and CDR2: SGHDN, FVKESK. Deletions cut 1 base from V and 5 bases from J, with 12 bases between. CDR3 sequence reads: CASSQAVLTDNEQFF. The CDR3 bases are TGTGCCAGCAGCCAAGCGGTCCTTACAGACAATGAGCAGTTCTTC.

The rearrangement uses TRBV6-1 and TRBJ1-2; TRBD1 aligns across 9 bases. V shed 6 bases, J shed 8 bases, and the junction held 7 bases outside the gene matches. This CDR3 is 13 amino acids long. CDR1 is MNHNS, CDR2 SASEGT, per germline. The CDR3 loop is CASRWTGEEGYTF. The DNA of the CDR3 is TGTGCCAGCAGATGGACAGGGGAGGAAGGCTACACCTTC.

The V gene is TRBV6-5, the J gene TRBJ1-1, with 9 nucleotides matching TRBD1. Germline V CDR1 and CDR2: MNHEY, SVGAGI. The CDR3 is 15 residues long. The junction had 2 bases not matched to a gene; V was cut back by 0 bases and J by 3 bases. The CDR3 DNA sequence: TGTGCCAGCAGTTACTCGAGACAGGGGGACACTGAAGCTTTCTTT. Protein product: CASSYSRQGDTEAFF.

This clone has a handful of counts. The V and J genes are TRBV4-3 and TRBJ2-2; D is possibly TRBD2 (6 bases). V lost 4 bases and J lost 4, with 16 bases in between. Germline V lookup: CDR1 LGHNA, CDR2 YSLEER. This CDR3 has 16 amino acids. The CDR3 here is CASSPGGILGTGELFF. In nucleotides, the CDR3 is TGCGCCAGCAGCCCTGGCGGGATCTTAGGCACCGGGGAGCTGTTTTTT.

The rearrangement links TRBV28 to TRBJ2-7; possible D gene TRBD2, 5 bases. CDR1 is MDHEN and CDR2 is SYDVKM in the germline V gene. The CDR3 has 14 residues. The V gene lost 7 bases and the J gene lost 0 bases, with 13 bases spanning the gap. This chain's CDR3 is CASTDARDSYEQYF. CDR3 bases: TGTGCCAGCACCGATGCACGGGACTCCTACGAGCAGTACTTC.

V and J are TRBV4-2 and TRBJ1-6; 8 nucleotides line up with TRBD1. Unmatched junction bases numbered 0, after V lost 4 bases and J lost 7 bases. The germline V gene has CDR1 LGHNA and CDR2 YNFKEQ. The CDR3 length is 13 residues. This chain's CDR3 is CASSRQGNSPLHF. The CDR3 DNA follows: TGTGCCAGCAGCCGACAGGGGAATTCACCCCTCCACTTT.

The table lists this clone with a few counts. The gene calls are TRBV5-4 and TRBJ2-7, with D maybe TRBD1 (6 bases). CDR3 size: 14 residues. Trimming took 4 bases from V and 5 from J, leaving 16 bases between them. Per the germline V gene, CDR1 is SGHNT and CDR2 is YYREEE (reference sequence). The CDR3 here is CASSPNRGGDEQYF. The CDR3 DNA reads TGTGCCAGCAGCCCTAACAGAGGGGGAGACGAGCAGTACTTC.

CDR3: CASSPGLETQYF. The CDR3 DNA sequence: TGTGCCAGCAGCCCAGGGCTAGAGACCCAGTACTTC. This chain uses TRBV6-5 with TRBJ2-5; D is perhaps TRBD1 (5 bases). This CDR3 comprises 12 residues. Per the germline V gene, CDR1 is MNHEY and CDR2 is SVGAGI. Trimming pared 6 bases from V and 4 bases from J, leaving 9 bases between.

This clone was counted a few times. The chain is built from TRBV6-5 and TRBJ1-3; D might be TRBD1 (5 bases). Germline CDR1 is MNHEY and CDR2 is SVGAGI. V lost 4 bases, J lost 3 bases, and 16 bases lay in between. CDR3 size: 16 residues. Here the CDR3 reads CASSSPGGGYGNTIYF. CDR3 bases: TGTGCCAGCAGTTCCCCTGGGGGGGGGTATGGAAACACCATATATTTT.

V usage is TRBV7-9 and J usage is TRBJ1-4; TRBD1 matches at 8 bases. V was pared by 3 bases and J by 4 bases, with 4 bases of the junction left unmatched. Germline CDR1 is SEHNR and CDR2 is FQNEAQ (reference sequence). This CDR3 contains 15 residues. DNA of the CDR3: TGTGCCAGCAGCTTGGGGACAGGTTTTAATGAAAAACTGTTTTTT. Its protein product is CASSLGTGFNEKLFF.